These 23 T cell receptor beta chains were sequenced from one sample in a study of T cells in Graves' hyperthyroidism and ophthalmopathy. Researchers amplified the TCR beta CDR3 regions from RNA transcripts. RT-PCR in the first round (using the HTBI primer set) targeted the TCR CDR3. MiXCR, applied by TCRdb to the multiplex PCR reads, yields one record per CDR3 protein. The repertoire includes approximately 49,000 distinct CDR3 sequences, roughly 50% of them detected once, and around a third sits in the top ten. The specimen was peripheral blood or thyroid tissue (not recorded which). The receptors originated from a man aged 18 to 35 with Graves' hyperthyroidism.

This clonotype was seen at least ten times. The chain is built from TRBV12-3 or TRBV12-4 and TRBJ2-7, with D unresolved. Trimming cost V 1 base and J 3 bases, with 7 bases left between them. The CDR3 runs to 13 residues. For the CDR3, the DNA is TGTGCCAGCAGTTTAGATTCGGTCTACGAGCAGTACTTC. This translates into CASSLDSVYEQYF.

This clonotype was found many times. The chain carries TRBV27 and TRBJ2-5; 8 positions match TRBD2. The CDR3 runs 14 residues. Germline V gene data show CDR1 as MNHEY and CDR2 as SMNVEV (reference sequence). The junction had 8 bases not matched to a gene; V was cut back by 9 bases and J by 2 bases. DNA for the CDR3: TGTGCCAGTGGACGGACTAGCTCACAAGAGACCCAGTACTTC. Translated, it gives CASGRTSSQETQYF.

This clonotype was picked up many times. The rearrangement joins TRBV24-1 to TRBJ2-3; 8 nucleotides align to TRBD1. Unmatched junction bases numbered 14, after V lost 4 bases and J lost 6 bases. This CDR3 comprises 17 residues. The germline gives CDR1 KGHDR, CDR2 SFDVKD. CDR3 loop: CATSDPRRAGGHDTQYF. The CDR3 DNA reads TGTGCCACCAGTGACCCGCGGCGTGCAGGGGGCCATGATACGCAGTATTTT.

The V call is TRBV20-1, the J call TRBJ2-2, with D hard to call. V lost 3 bases, J lost 2 bases, and 4 bases lay in between. The CDR3 spans 12 residues. Germline V CDR1 and CDR2: DFQATT, SNEGSKA (reference sequence). The CDR3 region has the DNA TGCAGTGCTAGCTATAACACCGGGGAGCTGTTTTTT. It yields the protein CSASYNTGELFF.

CDR3 nucleotides: TGTGCCAGCAGTGACTACGATACGCAGTATTTT. Amino acids: CASSDYDTQYF. This chain connects TRBV7-9 to TRBJ2-3, with D perhaps matching TRBD2 (5 bases). The length of the CDR3 is 11 residues. Germline assignment: CDR1 SEHNR and CDR2 FQNEAQ (reference sequence). Trimming left V 6 bases short and J 6 bases short, with 7 bases between.

In this sample, this clonotype turned up once. The chain is built from TRBV10-1 and TRBJ1-2; D ambiguous. The CDR3 loop spans 13 amino acids. Trimming left V 6 bases short and J 0 bases short, with 8 bases between. Germline V lookup: CDR1 WNHNN, CDR2 SYGVQD (reference sequence). The CDR3 coding sequence is TGCGCCAGCAGCCCCGGGCCTAACTATGGCTACACCTTC. This translates into CASSPGPNYGYTF.

The chain recombines TRBV19 with TRBJ1-2, with 12 positions matching TRBD1. From germline, CDR1 is LNHDA and CDR2 SQIVND (reference sequence). The J segment lost 7 bases and the V segment lost 6 bases, leaving 3 bases of the junction unmatched. The CDR3 covers 13 residues. Written as DNA, the CDR3 is TGTGCCAGTAGCGGGACAGGGGGCGGTGGCTACACCTTC. It translates to CASSGTGGGGYTF.

The rearrangement links TRBV11-2 to TRBJ2-7; D call uncertain. Germline V gene lookup returns CDR1 SGHAT and CDR2 FQNNGV. CDR3 length equals 12 residues. The ends were cut back, 4 bases at V and 0 bases at J, with 4 bases in the middle. CDR3 sequence reads: CASSSLSYEQYF. DNA of the CDR3: TGTGCCAGCAGCTCCCTCTCCTACGAGCAGTACTTC.

V is TRBV13 and J is TRBJ2-3; TRBD1 matches 9 bases. CDR3 length equals 16 residues. The ends lost 5 bases at V and 6 bases at J; junction bases unmatched: 12. CDR1 and CDR2 from the germline V gene are PRHDT and FYEKMQ (reference sequence). The CDR3 DNA reads as TGTGCCAGCAGCCCCCAGGGACAGGGATTCTTGGATACGCAGTATTTT. It codes for CASSPQGQGFLDTQYF.

As for this clonotype: The DNA is omitted, as the CDR3 cannot be located on it reliably, and the CDR3 follows TCRdb's listing. The chain joins TRBV9 to TRBJ1-4; whether TRBD1, the table's D call, matches the DNA was not checked. Both ends counted, the CDR3 spans 19 residues. Germline V lookup: CDR1 SGDLS, CDR2 YYNGEE. The CDR3 reads CASSPAPWYEQYFGEKLFF.

This clonotype is termed large. The genes are TRBV10-3 and TRBJ1-1; D perhaps matches TRBD1 (6 bases). Germline V gene sequence: CDR1 ENHRY, CDR2 SYGVKD. The germline V and J ends were trimmed by 4 bases and 5 bases, with 11 bases remaining between them. The CDR3 contains 13 residues. In DNA form, the CDR3 reads TGTGCCATCAGTGTTACAGGGACTACTGAAGCTTTCTTT. Protein product: CAISVTGTTEAFF.

By its share, this clonotype is medium-sized. The V and J genes are TRBV20-1 and TRBJ2-5, with D perhaps being TRBD1 or TRBD2 (5 bases each). The V gene's germline CDR1 is DFQATT and CDR2 SNEGSKA (reference sequence). The V gene lost 3 bases and the J gene lost 5 bases, with 16 bases spanning the gap. The CDR3 is made up of 14 amino acids. CDR3 in amino acids: CSASRQGVKETQYF. CDR3 DNA: TGCAGTGCTAGCCGTCAGGGAGTGAAGGAGACCCAGTACTTC.

The chain carries TRBV29-1 and TRBJ2-5, with D tentatively TRBD2 (5 bases). This CDR3 spans 13 amino acids. V lost 3 bases, J lost 5 bases, and 13 bases lay in between. In germline, CDR1 is SQVTM, CDR2 ANQGSEA. The CDR3 reads CSVDSGESETQYF. The CDR3, as DNA: TGCAGCGTTGATTCTGGGGAGTCGGAGACCCAGTACTTC.

The genes are TRBV25-1 and TRBJ1-6, with no clear D. The CDR3 totals 13 residues. Germline-derived CDR1 and CDR2 are MGHDK and SYGVNS. Trimming removed 3 bases from V and 8 bases from J, with 8 bases in between. The CDR3 DNA is TGTGCCAGCAGTGAGTGGCGGTATTCACCCCTCCACTTT. Its protein product is CASSEWRYSPLHF.

This clonotype was counted a single time. V and J are TRBV4-1 and TRBJ2-5; perhaps TRBD2 as D (5 bases). The CDR3 extends over 17 amino acids. CDR1 and CDR2 from the germline V gene are MGHRA and YSYEKL. Trimming left V 1 base short and J 9 bases short, with 24 bases between. The CDR3 protein is CASSQGAKSAILEAQYF. CDR3 coding DNA: TGCGCCAGCAGCCAAGGGGCGAAGTCTGCAATTTTGGAGGCCCAGTACTTC.

The chain links TRBV7-2 to TRBJ1-5; no firm D call. Germline CDR1 and CDR2: SGHTA and FQGNSA. CDR3 length: 16 residues. V lost 3 bases, J lost 3 bases, and 15 bases lay in between. The CDR3 sequence is CASSFFSTSPNQPQHF. For the CDR3, the DNA is TGTGCCAGCAGCTTTTTTAGTACTTCCCCCAATCAGCCCCAGCATTTT.

This clonotype was counted at least ten times. The genes are TRBV2 and TRBJ1-1; 7 nucleotides agree with TRBD1. The V gene's germline CDR1 is SNHLY and CDR2 FYNNEI. V lost 4 bases to trimming and J lost 3 bases; unmatched junction nucleotides: 11. The CDR3 spans 16 residues. The DNA for the CDR3 is TGTGCCAGCAGTGTTCGACAGGGCGGTATGGACACTGAAGCTTTCTTT. Its protein product is CASSVRQGGMDTEAFF.

By frequency in the sample, this clonotype is medium-sized. The chain is built from TRBV24-1 and TRBJ2-2, with 10 positions matching TRBD2. The CDR3 contains 17 residues. The trim removed 5 bases at V and 7 bases at J, leaving 12 bases unmatched. Looked up from germline, CDR1 is KGHDR and CDR2 is SFDVKD. The CDR3 DNA sequence: TGTGCCACCAGTGGGGCTAGCGGGAGTCGGTATAGCGGGGAGCTGTTTTTT. It is translated as CATSGASGSRYSGELFF.

Points on this clonotype: The junction departs from germline at one end; a sequencing error may be responsible. This chain connects TRBV5-4 to TRBJ2-3; 15 bases line up with TRBD2. This CDR3 is built from 20 residues. Germline assignment: CDR1 SGHNT and CDR2 YYREEE (reference sequence). CDR3 amino acids: CASSQDGTSGRIGLGDTQYF. As DNA, the CDR3 is TGCGCCAGCAGCCAAGACGGGACTAGCGGGAGGATTGGGCTTGGTGATACGCAGTATTTT.

Comment on this clonotype: The junction shows a germline mismatch at one end, possibly a read error. The J gene is TRBJ2-7, the V gene TRBV20-1; 8 bases map to TRBD1. Per the germline V gene, CDR1 is DFQATT and CDR2 is SNEGSKA (reference sequence). The CDR3 covers 13 residues. CDR3 region: CSASGQESYGQYF. CDR3 bases: TGCAGTGCTTCGGGACAGGAGTCCTACGGGCAGTACTTC.

This clonotype was observed many times. The chain has TRBV20-1 and TRBJ2-2; D not resolved. The V and J ends lost 0 bases and 7 bases respectively, with 9 bases between them. The CDR3 sequence is 13 residues long. The germline V gene has CDR1 DFQATT and CDR2 SNEGSKA (reference sequence). CDR3 protein: CSARENVGGELFF. The CDR3 nucleotides are TGCAGTGCTAGAGAAAATGTCGGCGGGGAGCTGTTTTTT.

The chain uses TRBV24-1 and TRBJ1-1; D not certain. V lost 5 bases and J lost 4, with 10 bases in between. Germline values: CDR1 KGHDR, CDR2 SFDVKD. The CDR3 length is 13 residues. The CDR3 bases are TGTGCCACCAGTGCCGGGTTAGGCACTGAAGCTTTCTTT. This gives the protein CATSAGLGTEAFF.

The sample holds many counts of this clonotype. This chain's CDR3 is CASSSVTGGGYGYTF. The CDR3 nucleotides read TGTGCCAGCAGCTCCGTGACAGGGGGAGGCTATGGCTACACCTTC. The rearrangement links TRBV7-2 to TRBJ1-2, with 9 bases aligning to TRBD1. Germline V CDR1 and CDR2: SGHTA, FQGNSA. The J segment lost 4 bases and the V segment lost 4 bases, leaving 7 bases of the junction unmatched. CDR3 size: 15 residues. The full variable domain, its missing parts supplied by reference TRBV7-2 and TRBJ1-2, is GAGVSQSPSNKVTEKGKDVELRCDPISGHTALYWYRQSLGQGLEFLIYFQGNSAPDKSGLPSDRFSAERTGGSVSTLTIQRTQQEDSAVYLCASSSVTGGGYGYTFGSGTRLTVV.